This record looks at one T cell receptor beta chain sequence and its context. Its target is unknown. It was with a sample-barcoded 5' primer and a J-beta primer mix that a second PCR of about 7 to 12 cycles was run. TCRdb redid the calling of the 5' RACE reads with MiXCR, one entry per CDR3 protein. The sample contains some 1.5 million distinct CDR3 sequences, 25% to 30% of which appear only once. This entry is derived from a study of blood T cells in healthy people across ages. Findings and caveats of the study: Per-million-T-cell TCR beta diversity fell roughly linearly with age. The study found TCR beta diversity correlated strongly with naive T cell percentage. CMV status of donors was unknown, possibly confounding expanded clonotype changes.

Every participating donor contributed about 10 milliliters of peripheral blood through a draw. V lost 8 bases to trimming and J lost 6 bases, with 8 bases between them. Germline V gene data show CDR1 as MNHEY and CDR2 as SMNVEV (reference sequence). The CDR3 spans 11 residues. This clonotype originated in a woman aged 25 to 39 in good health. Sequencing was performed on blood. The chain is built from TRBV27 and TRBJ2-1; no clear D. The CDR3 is CASPVGNEQFF. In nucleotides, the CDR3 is TGTGCCAGCCCCGTCGGCAATGAGCAGTTCTTC.